This T cell receptor (beta chain) was recovered during a study of blood T cell repertoires in COVID-19. The protocol was immunoSEQ multiplex PCR, while the TCRdb copy is restricted to in-frame clones and leaves out a portion. The sample holds roughly 190,000 clones; about nine tenths are singletons and the top ten take 3% to 4%. The table lists this clone with a count of one. What was sequenced was peripheral blood. This TCR derives from a man between 65 and 85 years old with acute or convalescent COVID-19.

The CDR3 protein is CASSPTEDQPQHF. In DNA, the CDR3 is TGTGCCAGCTCACCGACAGAGGATCAGCCCCAGCATTTT. The genes are TRBV18 and TRBJ1-5, with TRBD1 as a possible D gene (5 bases). The CDR3 is made up of 13 amino acids. The germline V and J ends were trimmed by 3 bases and 5 bases, with 8 bases remaining between them. Germline V lookup: CDR1 KGHSH, CDR2 LQKENI.